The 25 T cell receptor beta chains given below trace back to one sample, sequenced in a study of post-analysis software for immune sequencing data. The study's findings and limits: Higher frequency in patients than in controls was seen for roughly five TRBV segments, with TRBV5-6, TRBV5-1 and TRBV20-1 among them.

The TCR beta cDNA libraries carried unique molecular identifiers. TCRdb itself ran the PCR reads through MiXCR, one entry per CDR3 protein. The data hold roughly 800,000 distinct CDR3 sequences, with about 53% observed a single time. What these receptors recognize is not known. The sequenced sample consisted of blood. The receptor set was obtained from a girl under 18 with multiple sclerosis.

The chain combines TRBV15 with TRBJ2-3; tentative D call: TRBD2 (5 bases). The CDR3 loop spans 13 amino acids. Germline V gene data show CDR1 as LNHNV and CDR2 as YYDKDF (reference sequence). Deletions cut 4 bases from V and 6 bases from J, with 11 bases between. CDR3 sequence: CATSNLAMDTQYF. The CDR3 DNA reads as TGTGCCACCAGCAACCTAGCTATGGATACGCAGTATTTT.

CDR3 in amino acids: CSASQGATNTEAFF. The CDR3 nucleotides read TGCAGTGCTAGTCAGGGGGCCACAAACACTGAAGCTTTCTTT. The rearrangement joins TRBV20-1 to TRBJ1-1; 8 bases fit TRBD1. V was clipped by 3 bases and J by 2 bases; unmatched bases: 5. CDR1 and CDR2 from the germline V gene are DFQATT and SNEGSKA (reference sequence). CDR3 size: 14 residues.

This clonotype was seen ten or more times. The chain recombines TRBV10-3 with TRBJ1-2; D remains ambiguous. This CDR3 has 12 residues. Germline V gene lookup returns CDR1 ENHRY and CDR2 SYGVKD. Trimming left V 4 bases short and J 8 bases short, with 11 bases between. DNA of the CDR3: TGTGCCATCAGTGCTTTGAATAGCGGCTACACCTTC. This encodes CAISALNSGYTF.

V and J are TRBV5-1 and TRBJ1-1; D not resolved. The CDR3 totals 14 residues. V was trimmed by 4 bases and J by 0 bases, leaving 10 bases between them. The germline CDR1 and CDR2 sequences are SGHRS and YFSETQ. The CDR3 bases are TGCGCCAGCAGCCTGACGGAGATGAACACTGAAGCTTTCTTT. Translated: CASSLTEMNTEAFF. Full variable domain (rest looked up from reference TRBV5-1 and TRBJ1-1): KAGVTQTPRYLIKTRGQQVTLSCSPISGHRSVSWYQQTPGQGLQFLFEYFSETQRNKGNFPGRFSGRQFSNSRSEMNVSTLELGDSALYLCASSLTEMNTEAFFGQGTRLTVV.

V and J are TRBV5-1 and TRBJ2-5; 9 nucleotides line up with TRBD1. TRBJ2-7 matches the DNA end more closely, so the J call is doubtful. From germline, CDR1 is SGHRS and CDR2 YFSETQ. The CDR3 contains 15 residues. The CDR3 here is CASSGGQGPSYEQYF. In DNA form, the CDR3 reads TGCGCCAGCAGCGGGGGACAGGGACCTTCCTACGAGCAGTACTTC.

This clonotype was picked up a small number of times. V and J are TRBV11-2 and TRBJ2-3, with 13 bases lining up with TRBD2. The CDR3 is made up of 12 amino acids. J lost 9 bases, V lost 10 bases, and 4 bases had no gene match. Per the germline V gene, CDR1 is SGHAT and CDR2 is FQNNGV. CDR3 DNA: TGTGCCACCGGGACTAGCGGGACCACGCAGTATTTT. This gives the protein CATGTSGTTQYF.

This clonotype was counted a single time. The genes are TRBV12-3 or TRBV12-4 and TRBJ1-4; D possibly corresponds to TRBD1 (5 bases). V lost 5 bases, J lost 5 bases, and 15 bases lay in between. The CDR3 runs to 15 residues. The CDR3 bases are TGTGCCAGCAGTATCCCGGGGGGGGTAAATGAAAAACTGTTTTTT. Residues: CASSIPGGVNEKLFF.

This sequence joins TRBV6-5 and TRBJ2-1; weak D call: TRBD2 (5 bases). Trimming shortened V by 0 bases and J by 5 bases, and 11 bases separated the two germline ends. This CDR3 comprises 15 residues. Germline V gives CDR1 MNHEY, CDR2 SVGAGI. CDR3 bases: TGTGCCAGCAGTTACTCGAATCGGGGAGACAATGAGCAGTTCTTC. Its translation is CASSYSNRGDNEQFF.

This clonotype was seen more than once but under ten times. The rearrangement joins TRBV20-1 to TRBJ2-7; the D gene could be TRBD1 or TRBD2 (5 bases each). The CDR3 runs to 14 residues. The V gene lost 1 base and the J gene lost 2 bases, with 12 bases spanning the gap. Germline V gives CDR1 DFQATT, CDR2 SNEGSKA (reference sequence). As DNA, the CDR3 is TGCAGTGCTAGAGTCCCTAGCAGGGCCTACGAGCAGTACTTC. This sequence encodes CSARVPSRAYEQYF.

The CDR3 loop is CASSLRQAPSSYNEQFF. The CDR3 coding sequence is TGTGCCAGCAGTTTACGGCAGGCCCCTAGCTCCTACAATGAGCAGTTCTTC. This chain links TRBV28 with TRBJ2-1; D remains unclear. The V end was cut by 2 bases, the J end by 0 bases, with 14 bases between. The CDR3 loop spans 17 amino acids. CDR1 and CDR2 (germline): MDHEN, SYDVKM.

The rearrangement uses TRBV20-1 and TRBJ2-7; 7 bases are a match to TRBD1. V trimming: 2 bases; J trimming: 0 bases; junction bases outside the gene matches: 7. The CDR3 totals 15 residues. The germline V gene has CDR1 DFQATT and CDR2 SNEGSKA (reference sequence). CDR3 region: CSARSRDRSSYEQYF. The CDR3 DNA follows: TGCAGTGCTAGATCCCGGGACAGAAGCTCCTACGAGCAGTACTTC.

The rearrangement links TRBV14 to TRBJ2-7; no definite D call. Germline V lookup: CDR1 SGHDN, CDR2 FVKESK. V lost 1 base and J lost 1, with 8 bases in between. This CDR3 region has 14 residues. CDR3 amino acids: CASSQVLRSYEQYF. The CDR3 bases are TGTGCCAGCAGCCAAGTACTGCGTTCCTACGAGCAGTACTTC.

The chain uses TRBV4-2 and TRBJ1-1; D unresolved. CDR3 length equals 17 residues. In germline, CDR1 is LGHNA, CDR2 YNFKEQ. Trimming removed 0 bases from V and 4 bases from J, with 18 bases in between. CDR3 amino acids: CASSQDWDVGRSTEAFF. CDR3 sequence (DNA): TGTGCCAGCAGCCAAGATTGGGATGTTGGGAGGAGCACTGAAGCTTTCTTT.

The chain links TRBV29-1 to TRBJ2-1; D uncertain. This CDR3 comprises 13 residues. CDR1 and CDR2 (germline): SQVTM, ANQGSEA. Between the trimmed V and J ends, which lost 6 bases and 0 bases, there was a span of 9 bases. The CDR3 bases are TGCAGCGTCGCGACGAGCTCCTACAATGAGCAGTTCTTC. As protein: CSVATSSYNEQFF.

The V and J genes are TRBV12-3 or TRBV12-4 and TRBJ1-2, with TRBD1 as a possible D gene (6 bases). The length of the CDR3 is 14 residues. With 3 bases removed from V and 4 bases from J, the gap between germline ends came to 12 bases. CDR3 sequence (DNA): TGTGCCAGCAGTTTGGGGGGGGACACCTATGGCTACACCTTC. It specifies CASSLGGDTYGYTF.

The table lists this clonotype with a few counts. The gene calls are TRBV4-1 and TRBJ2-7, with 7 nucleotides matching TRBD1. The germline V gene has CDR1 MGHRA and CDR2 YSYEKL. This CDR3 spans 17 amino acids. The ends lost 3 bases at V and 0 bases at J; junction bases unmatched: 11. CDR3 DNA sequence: TGCGCCAGCAGCCACGCCACGGGACAGAGAAGCTCCTACGAGCAGTACTTC. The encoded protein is CASSHATGQRSSYEQYF.

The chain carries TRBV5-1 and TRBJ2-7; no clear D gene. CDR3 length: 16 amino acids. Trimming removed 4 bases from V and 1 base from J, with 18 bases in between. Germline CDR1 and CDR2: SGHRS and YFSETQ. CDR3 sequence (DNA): TGCGCCAGCAGCATCGTGACCGGAAAGAAGTCCTACGAGCAGTACTTC. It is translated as CASSIVTGKKSYEQYF.

CDR3 protein: CASRSTGVSPLHF. The DNA for the CDR3 is TGTGCCAGCAGATCCACAGGGGTTTCACCCCTCCACTTT. J is TRBJ1-6 and V is TRBV3-1; 7 bases match TRBD1. Unmatched junction bases numbered 5, after V lost 6 bases and J lost 9 bases. Per the germline V gene, CDR1 is LGHDT and CDR2 is YNNKEL (reference sequence). The CDR3 runs to 13 residues.

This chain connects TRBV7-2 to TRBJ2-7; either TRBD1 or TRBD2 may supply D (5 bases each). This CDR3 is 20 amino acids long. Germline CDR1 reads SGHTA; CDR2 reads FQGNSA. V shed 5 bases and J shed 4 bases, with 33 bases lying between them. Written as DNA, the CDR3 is TGTGCCAGCAGCCCGCTACCACCGATCGGGACCTCCTCCAGAGGTTACGAGCAGTACTTC. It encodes CASSPLPPIGTSSRGYEQYF.

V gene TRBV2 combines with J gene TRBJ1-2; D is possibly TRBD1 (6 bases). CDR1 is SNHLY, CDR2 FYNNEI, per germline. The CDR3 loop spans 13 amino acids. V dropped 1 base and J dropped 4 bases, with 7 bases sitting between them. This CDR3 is CASSEEGVYGYTF. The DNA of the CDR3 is TGTGCCAGCAGTGAAGAGGGGGTCTATGGCTACACCTTC.

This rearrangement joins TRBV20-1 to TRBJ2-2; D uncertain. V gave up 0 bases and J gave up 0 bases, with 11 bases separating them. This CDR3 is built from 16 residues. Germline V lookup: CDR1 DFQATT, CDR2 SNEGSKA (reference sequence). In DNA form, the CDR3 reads TGCAGTGCTAGAGATCTAAGGCTAGCGAACACCGGGGAGCTGTTTTTT. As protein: CSARDLRLANTGELFF.

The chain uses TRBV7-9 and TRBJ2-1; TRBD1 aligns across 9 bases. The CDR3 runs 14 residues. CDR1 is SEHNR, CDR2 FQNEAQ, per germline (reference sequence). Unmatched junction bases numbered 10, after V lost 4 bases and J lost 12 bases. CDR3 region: CASSSGGGTGPQFF. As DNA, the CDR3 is TGTGCCAGCAGCTCAGGAGGGGGGACAGGGCCGCAGTTCTTC.

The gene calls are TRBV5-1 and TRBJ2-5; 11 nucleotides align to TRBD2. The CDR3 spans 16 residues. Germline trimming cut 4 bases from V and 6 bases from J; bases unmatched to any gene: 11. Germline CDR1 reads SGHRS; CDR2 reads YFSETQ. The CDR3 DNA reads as TGCGCCAGCAGCCCGCCCCTAGCGGGGGGCCTCCAGACCCAGTACTTC. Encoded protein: CASSPPLAGGLQTQYF.

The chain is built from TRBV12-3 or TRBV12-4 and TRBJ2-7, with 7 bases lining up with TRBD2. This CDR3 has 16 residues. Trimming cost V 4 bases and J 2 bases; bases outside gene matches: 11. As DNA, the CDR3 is TGTGCCAGCAGTTCCGACCTAGCGGACCCGGCCTACGAGCAGTACTTC. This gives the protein CASSSDLADPAYEQYF.

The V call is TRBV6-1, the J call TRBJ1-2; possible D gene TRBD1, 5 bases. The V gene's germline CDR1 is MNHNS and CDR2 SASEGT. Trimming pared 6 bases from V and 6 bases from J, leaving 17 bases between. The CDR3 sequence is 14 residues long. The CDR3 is CASRTTVGKDGYTF. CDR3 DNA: TGTGCCAGCAGAACGACAGTGGGAAAGGATGGCTACACCTTC.